This is a list of T cell receptor beta chains from one sample in a study of fetal regulatory T cell absence and autoimmunity. Libraries were prepared by immunoSEQ multiplex PCR; TCRdb keeps only in-frame clonotypes and omits some of them. The sample consists of approximately 46,000 clones, about 80% of them appearing once. Sequencing was carried out using cord blood. The receptors come from a newborn boy with IPEX syndrome. The CDR3 runs from the conserved cysteine through the conserved F or W. The order of the fields is CDR3 length, D gene, J gene, V gene, clone size, CDR3 protein, CDR3 DNA. A D gene is named only where the DNA matches it firmly. Size is stated for part of the rows, as once, few or many counts, or as a class when the clone is expanded.

16 TRBD2 TRBJ2-5 TRBV5-1 - CASSPRTSVREETQYF TGCGCCAGCAGCCCCAGGACTAGCGTAAGGGAAGAGACCCAGTACTTC
16 - TRBJ2-3 TRBV4-2 once CASSQDGGRVGDTQYF TGTGCCAGCAGCCAAGATGGAGGGCGGGTGGGAGATACGCAGTATTTT
20 TRBD2 TRBJ2-2 TRBV4-2 - CASSQSVGTSGRVLTGELFF TGTGCCAGCAGCCAATCGGTGGGGACTAGCGGGAGGGTTTTGACCGGGGAGCTGTTTTTT
15 - TRBJ1-6 TRBV28 - CASSLYSSYNSPLHF TGTGCCAGCAGTTTATACAGCTCCTATAATTCACCCCTCCACTTT
16 - TRBJ1-4 TRBV6-6 once CASSYMGPRTYEKLFF TGTGCCAGCAGTTACATGGGGCCTCGAACCTATGAAAAACTGTTTTTT
14 - TRBJ1-5 TRBV6-5 few CASSLTGKHQPQHF TGTGCCAGCAGTCTTACAGGGAAACATCAGCCCCAGCATTTT
15 - TRBJ2-3 TRBV5-1 - CASSLAGARTDTQYF TGCGCCAGCAGCTTGGCAGGGGCCCGCACAGATACGCAGTATTTT
14 - TRBJ2-5 TRBV10-3 - CAISATNGGETQYF TGTGCCATCAGTGCTACGAATGGCGGAGAGACCCAGTACTTC
12 - TRBJ1-3 TRBV27 - CASSGGGNTIYF TGTGCCAGCAGTGGAGGGGGAAACACCATATATTTT
13 - TRBJ2-3 TRBV9 - CASSDDSPDTQYF TGTGCCAGCAGCGATGATAGCCCTGATACGCAGTATTTT
14 - TRBJ1-3 TRBV2 - CASRGPGDRNTIYF TGTGCCAGCAGGGGGCCCGGGGACCGAAACACCATATATTTT
12 - TRBJ1-2 TRBV6-1 - CASSAASYGYTF TGTGCCAGCAGTGCGGCCTCCTATGGCTACACCTTC
13 TRBD1 TRBJ1-4 TRBV6-1 - CASRDRGLEKLFF TGTGCCAGCAGGGACAGGGGGCTTGAAAAACTGTTTTTT
14 TRBD1 TRBJ1-1 TRBV5-5 - CASSPGGWNTEAFF TGTGCCAGCAGCCCAGGGGGATGGAACACTGAAGCTTTCTTT
14 - TRBJ2-1 TRBV2 - CASSAGVVWSEQFF TGTGCCAGCAGTGCAGGGGTCGTATGGTCTGAGCAGTTCTTC
17 TRBD2 TRBJ2-1 TRBV6-1 - CASSAGTSGAWYNEQFF TGTGCCAGCAGTGCCGGGACTAGCGGCGCCTGGTACAATGAGCAGTTCTTC
15 TRBD1 TRBJ2-7 TRBV7-9 - CASSLGQGAKYEQYF TGTGCCAGCAGCTTAGGACAGGGGGCAAAGTACGAGCAGTACTTC
19 TRBD1 TRBJ1-2 TRBV12-5 once CASGLTPISRTGRDYGYTF TGTGCTAGTGGTTTAACACCGATCTCCAGGACAGGGAGGGACTATGGCTACACCTTC
16 - TRBJ1-1 TRBV11-3 - CASSLDRSRGATEAFF TGTGCCAGCAGCTTAGATCGTAGCAGGGGAGCCACTGAAGCTTTCTTT
15 - TRBJ2-1 TRBV5-1 - CASSPEGGGYNEQFF TGCGCCAGCAGCCCCGAGGGGGGCGGCTACAATGAGCAGTTCTTC
14 - TRBJ1-1 TRBV7-8 - CASSLRSGNTEAFF TGTGCCAGCAGCTTAAGGAGTGGGAACACTGAAGCTTTCTTT
13 - TRBJ2-4 TRBV30 - CAWSVPAKNIQYF TGTGCCTGGAGTGTACCAGCCAAAAACATTCAGTACTTC
13 - TRBJ1-1 TRBV25-1 - CASSEYGDTEAFF TGTGCCAGCAGTGAATATGGGGACACTGAAGCTTTCTTT
14 TRBD1 TRBJ1-5 TRBV5-4 - CASSDRDGNQPQHF TGTGCCAGCAGCGACAGGGACGGCAATCAGCCCCAGCATTTT
16 TRBD2 TRBJ2-7 TRBV25-1 few CASSEGGILGAYEQYF TGTGCCAGCAGTGAGGGAGGGATACTAGGGGCCTACGAGCAGTACTTC
16 - TRBJ2-7 TRBV6-5 few CASSYDQGRGSHEQYF TGTGCCAGCAGTTACGACCAGGGGCGGGGGAGCCACGAGCAGTACTTC
14 - TRBJ2-7 TRBV19 - CASSLRTASREQYF TGTGCCAGTAGTCTTCGGACGGCCTCCCGGGAGCAGTACTTC
15 - TRBJ1-1 TRBV4-3 - CASSQDYPSNTEAFF TGCGCCAGCAGCCAAGATTACCCCTCGAACACTGAAGCTTTCTTT
16 TRBD2 TRBJ2-3 TRBV5-1 - CASSPSGTRSADTQYF TGCGCCAGCAGCCCCTCAGGGACTAGAAGTGCAGATACGCAGTATTTT
13 - TRBJ2-3 TRBV7-2 - CASSLASTDTQYF TGTGCCAGCAGCTTAGCCAGCACAGATACGCAGTATTTT
12 - TRBJ2-7 TRBV6-5 - CASAPDSYEQYF TGTGCCAGCGCCCCGGACAGCTACGAGCAGTACTTC
15 - TRBJ2-1 TRBV4-1 - CASSPRGQSHNEQFF TGCGCCAGCAGCCCCCGGGGCCAGTCCCACAATGAGCAGTTCTTC
11 - TRBJ1-3 TRBV6-6 - CASGPGNTIYF TGTGCCAGTGGCCCCGGAAACACCATATATTTT
16 - TRBJ2-7 TRBV18 - CASSLAPDIPSYEQYF TGTGCCAGCTCCCTCGCGCCGGACATCCCCTCCTACGAGCAGTACTTC
13 - TRBJ1-1 TRBV2 - CASSEESDTEAFF TGTGCCAGCAGTGAAGAGAGTGACACTGAAGCTTTCTTT
15 - TRBJ1-6 TRBV7-9 - CASRLHPGYNSPLHF TGTGCCAGCCGCTTACACCCGGGCTATAATTCACCCCTCCACTTT
12 - TRBJ2-7 TRBV10-3 medium-sized CAISESSLEQYF TGTGCCATCAGTGAGTCGAGTCTCGAGCAGTACTTC
13 - TRBJ1-2 TRBV5-6 - CASSLADPYGYTF TGTGCCAGCAGCTTGGCGGACCCCTATGGCTACACCTTC
13 - TRBJ1-5 TRBV10-3 few CATGAGSNQPQHF TGTGCCACTGGAGCAGGGAGCAATCAGCCCCAGCATTTT
15 - TRBJ1-5 TRBV6-5 - CASSSSGPSNQPQHF TGTGCCAGCAGTTCCTCAGGGCCGAGCAATCAGCCCCAGCATTTT
13 TRBD1 TRBJ2-7 TRBV19 few CASRGDRSYEQYF TGTGCCAGTAGGGGGGACAGAAGCTACGAGCAGTACTTC
11 - TRBJ2-1 TRBV20-1 - CSARVGDEQFF TGCAGTGCTAGAGTAGGGGATGAGCAGTTCTTC
14 - TRBJ2-7 TRBV2 - CASSPFGITYEQYF TGTGCCAGCAGTCCCTTCGGGATCACCTACGAGCAGTACTTC
14 TRBD2 TRBJ2-1 TRBV6-5 - CASSSGLASSLQFF TGTGCCAGCAGCTCCGGACTAGCCAGTAGTTTACAGTTCTTC
14 - TRBJ1-2 TRBV4-1 - CASSQVGSNYGYTF TGCGCCAGCAGCCAAGTAGGGAGTAACTATGGCTACACCTTC
12 - TRBJ2-5 TRBV5-1 - CASSLTGETQYF TGCGCCAGCAGCTTGACAGGGGAGACCCAGTACTTC
15 TRBD1 TRBJ2-7 TRBV7-9 - CASSLVGQSSYEQYF TGTGCCAGCAGCTTAGTGGGACAGAGCTCCTACGAGCAGTACTTC
16 TRBD2 TRBJ2-3 TRBV6-5 - CASSYTPLAGADTQYF TGTGCCAGCAGTTACACCCCACTAGCGGGAGCAGATACGCAGTATTTT
13 - TRBJ2-7 TRBV11-2 - CASSPNGSDEQYF TGTGCCAGCAGCCCGAATGGGAGCGACGAGCAGTACTTC
14 - TRBJ2-7 TRBV5-1 - CASSPLGGPNEQYF TGCGCCAGCAGCCCGCTCGGGGGGCCTAACGAGCAGTACTTC
15 TRBD2 TRBJ2-3 TRBV5-1 - CASSWTSGKTDTQYF TGCGCCAGCAGCTGGACTAGCGGGAAGACAGATACGCAGTATTTT
15 TRBD1 TRBJ2-2 TRBV5-1 once CASSLRDRGTGELFF TGCGCCAGCAGCTTGAGGGACAGAGGAACCGGGGAGCTGTTTTTT